A selection of T cell receptor beta chains follows, all from one sample in a study of blood T cells in healthy people across ages. TCRdb independently ran MiXCR on the 5' RACE reads; one entry per CDR3 protein. The table shows about 1,000,000 distinct CDR3 sequences, with less than 50% occurring only once. What was sequenced was blood. All receptors derive from an older woman in good health. CDR3s include the opening cysteine and the closing phenylalanine or tryptophan. The D gene is left open where the match is weak. A clone size is listed for some rows: how often the clone was seen (once, few, many), or a class if it is expanded.

d_gene: TRBD2; abundance: .; v_gene: TRBV7-2; j_gene: TRBJ2-1; CDR3nt: TGTGCCAGCAAGTCGGCTAGCGGGTCCTACAATGAGCAGTTCTTC; CDR3aa: CASKSASGSYNEQFF
d_gene: .; abundance: .; v_gene: TRBV5-1; j_gene: TRBJ2-3; CDR3nt: TGCGCCAGCAGCTCCCGGACAGCCCCAGATACGCAGTATTTT; CDR3aa: CASSSRTAPDTQYF
d_gene: .; abundance: few; v_gene: TRBV5-1; j_gene: TRBJ2-1; CDR3nt: TGCGCCAGCAGCTTGGAGGGAATACTGCAGTTCTTC; CDR3aa: CASSLEGILQFF
d_gene: .; abundance: .; v_gene: TRBV29-1; j_gene: TRBJ2-3; CDR3nt: TGCAGCGTATCAGGGTTGTGGACAGATACGCAGTATTTT; CDR3aa: CSVSGLWTDTQYF
d_gene: .; abundance: few; v_gene: TRBV25-1; j_gene: TRBJ2-7; CDR3nt: TGTGCCAGCAGTGGGACAGACTCCTACGAGCAGAACTTC; CDR3aa: CASSGTDSYEQNF
d_gene: .; abundance: .; v_gene: TRBV12-3/TRBV12-4; j_gene: TRBJ2-5; CDR3nt: TGTGCCAGCAGTTTATTGGGCAGGGGAGAAGAGACCCAGTACTTC; CDR3aa: CASSLLGRGEETQYF
d_gene: .; abundance: few; v_gene: TRBV10-3; j_gene: TRBJ2-3; CDR3nt: TGTGCCATCAGTGTAACAGGGATCAGCACAGATACGCAGTATTTT; CDR3aa: CAISVTGISTDTQYF
d_gene: .; abundance: few; v_gene: TRBV7-2; j_gene: TRBJ2-4; CDR3nt: TGTGCCAGCAGCACTAGGGGGGACATAAACATTCAGTACTTC; CDR3aa: CASSTRGDINIQYF
d_gene: .; abundance: .; v_gene: TRBV3-1; j_gene: TRBJ1-1; CDR3nt: TGTGCCAGCAGACAGGGTCTCTTGGCTTTCTTT; CDR3aa: CASRQGLLAFF
d_gene: .; abundance: .; v_gene: TRBV28; j_gene: TRBJ2-2; CDR3nt: TGTGCCAGCAGTTTTACCGATCTCATGCGAGGGGAGCTGTTTTTT; CDR3aa: CASSFTDLMRGELFF
d_gene: .; abundance: few; v_gene: TRBV27; j_gene: TRBJ2-3; CDR3nt: TGTGCCAGCAGTATTCACAGGCCCACAGATACGCAGTATTTT; CDR3aa: CASSIHRPTDTQYF
d_gene: .; abundance: .; v_gene: TRBV5-1; j_gene: TRBJ2-3; CDR3nt: TGCGCCAGCAGCTCTAAACAGGGACGCGCAGATACGCAGTATTTT; CDR3aa: CASSSKQGRADTQYF
d_gene: TRBD2; abundance: .; v_gene: TRBV12-3/TRBV12-4; j_gene: TRBJ2-1; CDR3nt: TGTGCCAGCAGTTTATTGTCTAGCGGGGGGAATGAGCAGTTCTTC; CDR3aa: CASSLLSSGGNEQFF
d_gene: TRBD2; abundance: .; v_gene: TRBV3-1; j_gene: TRBJ2-5; CDR3nt: TGTGCCAGCAGCCCCGGGGGGACTAGCGGGAGTGTGGGCCAAGAGACCCAGTACTTC; CDR3aa: CASSPGGTSGSVGQETQYF
d_gene: TRBD1; abundance: .; v_gene: TRBV7-9; j_gene: TRBJ2-5; CDR3nt: TGTGCCAGCAGCCCAGGACAGGGGGCCTACAATGAGCAGTACTTC; CDR3aa: CASSPGQGAYNEQYF
d_gene: .; abundance: .; v_gene: TRBV9; j_gene: TRBJ2-1; CDR3nt: TGTGCCAGCAGCGTAGATGTTCATGAGCAGTTCTTC; CDR3aa: CASSVDVHEQFF
d_gene: TRBD2; abundance: .; v_gene: TRBV20-1; j_gene: TRBJ2-5; CDR3nt: TGCAGTGCTCCCCGGACCCTGGGGGGGGAGACCCAGTACTTC; CDR3aa: CSAPRTLGGETQYF
d_gene: TRBD2; abundance: few; v_gene: TRBV11-1; j_gene: TRBJ2-7; CDR3nt: TGTGCCAGCAGCTCCGGCCTGGGACTATCAATCTACGAGCAGTACTTC; CDR3aa: CASSSGLGLSIYEQYF
d_gene: .; abundance: .; v_gene: TRBV6-5; j_gene: TRBJ2-6; CDR3nt: TGTGCCAGCAGTCGTGCCCACTCTGGGGCCAACGTCCTGACTTTC; CDR3aa: CASSRAHSGANVLTF
d_gene: .; abundance: .; v_gene: TRBV11-3; j_gene: TRBJ2-3; CDR3nt: TGTGCCAGCAGCTTACTGGAGGGGGGAGATACGCAGTATTTT; CDR3aa: CASSLLEGGDTQYF
d_gene: TRBD2; abundance: .; v_gene: TRBV20-1; j_gene: TRBJ2-3; CDR3nt: TGCAGTGCCGCCCCAGCTAGCGGGGGACTCACAGATACGCAGTATTTT; CDR3aa: CSAAPASGGLTDTQYF
d_gene: .; abundance: few; v_gene: TRBV29-1; j_gene: TRBJ2-7; CDR3nt: TGCAGCGTCTCGACATCTTCCTACGAGCAGTACTTC; CDR3aa: CSVSTSSYEQYF
d_gene: TRBD1; abundance: .; v_gene: TRBV10-3; j_gene: TRBJ1-2; CDR3nt: TGTGCCATCAGGGCAGGGGGGACCGCCTCTAACTATGGCTACACCTTC; CDR3aa: CAIRAGGTASNYGYTF
d_gene: TRBD2; abundance: .; v_gene: TRBV20-1; j_gene: TRBJ2-5; CDR3nt: TGCAGTGCTAGAGACTTTAGCGGGAGGACCTCGTGGGAGACCCAGTACTTC; CDR3aa: CSARDFSGRTSWETQYF
d_gene: .; abundance: .; v_gene: TRBV24-1; j_gene: TRBJ2-3; CDR3nt: TGTGCCATCGCAGGAATCGATACGCAGTATTTT; CDR3aa: CAIAGIDTQYF
d_gene: TRBD2; abundance: .; v_gene: TRBV7-2; j_gene: TRBJ2-3; CDR3nt: TGTGCCAGCAGCGAACTGGGGGGGACAGATACGCAGTATTTT; CDR3aa: CASSELGGTDTQYF
d_gene: .; abundance: .; v_gene: TRBV27; j_gene: TRBJ2-1; CDR3nt: TGTGCCAGCAGTTCCGACCAGGGGGGATTCAACAATGAGCAGTTCTTC; CDR3aa: CASSSDQGGFNNEQFF
d_gene: TRBD1; abundance: .; v_gene: TRBV7-8; j_gene: TRBJ1-1; CDR3nt: TGTGCCAGCAGCTTTTCGACAGGGGACACTGAAGCTTTCTTT; CDR3aa: CASSFSTGDTEAFF
d_gene: .; abundance: few; v_gene: TRBV20-1; j_gene: TRBJ2-1; CDR3nt: TGCAGTGCTAGAGATTCCGTGCTAGAGCAGTTCTTC; CDR3aa: CSARDSVLEQFF
d_gene: .; abundance: once; v_gene: TRBV6-6; j_gene: TRBJ1-1; CDR3nt: TGTGCCAGCAGTTACTTTCCGGGACAAGTTAACACTGGAGCTTTCTTT; CDR3aa: CASSYFPGQVNTGAFF
d_gene: TRBD1; abundance: .; v_gene: TRBV25-1; j_gene: TRBJ2-7; CDR3nt: TGTGCCAGCAGTGAATGGGACAGGCGATCCAACTCCTACGAGCAGTACTTC; CDR3aa: CASSEWDRRSNSYEQYF
d_gene: .; abundance: .; v_gene: TRBV20-1; j_gene: TRBJ1-5; CDR3nt: TGCAGTGCCCGCGAGCCAGGAGGGCAGCCCCAACATTTT; CDR3aa: CSAREPGGQPQHF
d_gene: .; abundance: .; v_gene: TRBV16; j_gene: TRBJ1-2; CDR3nt: TGTGCCAGCAGCCAACTAACAACTAACTATGGCTACACCTTC; CDR3aa: CASSQLTTNYGYTF
d_gene: TRBD1; abundance: .; v_gene: TRBV27; j_gene: TRBJ2-7; CDR3nt: TGTGCCAGCAGTTCAGAACGACAGGGAATCTACGAGCAGTACTTC; CDR3aa: CASSSERQGIYEQYF
d_gene: .; abundance: .; v_gene: TRBV6-1; j_gene: TRBJ1-1; CDR3nt: TGTGCCAGCAGTGCCAAGGGGTCGGTGAACACTGAAGCTTTCTTT; CDR3aa: CASSAKGSVNTEAFF
d_gene: TRBD1; abundance: many; v_gene: TRBV7-2; j_gene: TRBJ2-3; CDR3nt: TGTGCCAGCAGCTTGGACAGGGGGTCAGATACGCAGTATTTT; CDR3aa: CASSLDRGSDTQYF
d_gene: .; abundance: .; v_gene: TRBV20-1; j_gene: TRBJ1-5; CDR3nt: TGCAGTGCCCGTGCCGGGCCCGATCAGCCCCAGCATTTT; CDR3aa: CSARAGPDQPQHF
d_gene: .; abundance: .; v_gene: TRBV12-3/TRBV12-4; j_gene: TRBJ1-4; CDR3nt: TGTGCCAGCAGTTTCTTCATTCAGGGTGAAAAACTGTTTTTT; CDR3aa: CASSFFIQGEKLFF
d_gene: .; abundance: .; v_gene: TRBV6-8; j_gene: TRBJ2-3; CDR3nt: TGTGCGGGACCGGGCCTAAAATCGATCGATACGCAGTATTTT; CDR3aa: CAGPGLKSIDTQYF
d_gene: .; abundance: .; v_gene: TRBV6-1; j_gene: TRBJ2-1; CDR3nt: TGTGCCAGCACCTACAAGGGGACAGAGCAGTTCTTC; CDR3aa: CASTYKGTEQFF
d_gene: .; abundance: .; v_gene: TRBV6-5; j_gene: TRBJ2-2; CDR3nt: TGTGCCAGCAGTTATCATCCCGGGGAGCTGTTTTTT; CDR3aa: CASSYHPGELFF
d_gene: .; abundance: .; v_gene: TRBV6-2/TRBV6-3; j_gene: TRBJ2-7; CDR3nt: TGTGCCAGCAGAGATACGGGACGGTTATACGAGCAGTACTTC; CDR3aa: CASRDTGRLYEQYF
d_gene: .; abundance: .; v_gene: TRBV10-3; j_gene: TRBJ2-7; CDR3nt: TGTGCCATCAGTGATGATAGGGGTTTTTTGAACGAGCAGTACTTC; CDR3aa: CAISDDRGFLNEQYF
d_gene: .; abundance: .; v_gene: TRBV9; j_gene: TRBJ2-5; CDR3nt: TGTGCCAGCAGCGTTGGGGGGCAGTCCTACAATGAGCAGTACTTC; CDR3aa: CASSVGGQSYNEQYF
d_gene: TRBD1; abundance: .; v_gene: TRBV30; j_gene: TRBJ1-2; CDR3nt: TGTGCCTGGTTCCATACAGGGGCTAACTATGGCTACACCTTC; CDR3aa: CAWFHTGANYGYTF
d_gene: .; abundance: few; v_gene: TRBV7-9; j_gene: TRBJ1-2; CDR3nt: TGTGCCAGCAGCTTCGGGCTCCGTCAGGACTATGGCTACACCTTC; CDR3aa: CASSFGLRQDYGYTF
d_gene: TRBD2; abundance: .; v_gene: TRBV6-5; j_gene: TRBJ2-3; CDR3nt: TGTGCCAGCAGCATAGGACTAGCCCCAGATACGCAGTATTTT; CDR3aa: CASSIGLAPDTQYF
d_gene: .; abundance: few; v_gene: TRBV20-1; j_gene: TRBJ2-1; CDR3nt: TGCAGTGCCGGGACCAGCTCCTACAATGAGCAGTTCTTC; CDR3aa: CSAGTSSYNEQFF
d_gene: TRBD1; abundance: .; v_gene: TRBV11-2; j_gene: TRBJ2-1; CDR3nt: TGTGCCAGCAGCTTCCTCGACAGGGGGAACTACAATGAGCAGTTCTTC; CDR3aa: CASSFLDRGNYNEQFF
d_gene: TRBD1; abundance: .; v_gene: TRBV12-3/TRBV12-4; j_gene: TRBJ2-3; CDR3nt: TGTGCCAGTATAAACCGGGACAGGGGAACAGATACGCAGTATTTT; CDR3aa: CASINRDRGTDTQYF
d_gene: TRBD2; abundance: few; v_gene: TRBV12-3/TRBV12-4; j_gene: TRBJ2-4; CDR3nt: TGTGCCAGCAGCAATACCGGGACTAGCTTAAACATTCAGTACTTC; CDR3aa: CASSNTGTSLNIQYF
d_gene: .; abundance: .; v_gene: TRBV4-2; j_gene: TRBJ2-1; CDR3nt: TGTGCCAGCAGCCCTAGCTATTACGAGAATGAGCAGTTCTTC; CDR3aa: CASSPSYYENEQFF
d_gene: TRBD1; abundance: .; v_gene: TRBV10-3; j_gene: TRBJ2-5; CDR3nt: TGTGCCGTCACGACACCGGGACAGGGCGGGGAGACCCAGTACTTC; CDR3aa: CAVTTPGQGGETQYF
d_gene: .; abundance: .; v_gene: TRBV7-9; j_gene: TRBJ2-5; CDR3nt: TGTGCCAGCAGCTTAGTTGGGCGACGGGAGACCCAGTACTTC; CDR3aa: CASSLVGRRETQYF
d_gene: TRBD2; abundance: few; v_gene: TRBV6-5; j_gene: TRBJ2-5; CDR3nt: TGTGCCAGCAGTTACGCTACTAGCGGGAGCGTGAAGACCCAGTACTTC; CDR3aa: CASSYATSGSVKTQYF